Listed below are T cell receptor beta chains from one sample, sequenced in a study of technical replicates of blood from a few donors. Clones were read by immunoSEQ multiplex PCR, and TCRdb kept only the in-frame ones, dropping some. The sample lists approximately 80,000 clones, 95% to 98% seen once, with around 0.15% in the top ten. The sequencing input was T cells isolated from PBMCs. The origin of the receptors is a human donor in good health. The CDR3 runs from the conserved cysteine through the conserved F or W. A D gene is named only where the DNA matches it firmly.

CASSENDYSGNTIYF	TGTGCCAGCAGTGAAAACGACTACTCTGGAAACACCATATATTTT	TRBV6-1	TRBJ1-3	-
CASSLGGTGHLAEGNEQYF	TGTGCCAGCAGCTTAGGCGGGACAGGGCACCTAGCGGAGGGGAACGAGCAGTACTTC	TRBV7-9	TRBJ2-7	TRBD1
CASSIGGIGEQFF	TGTGCCAGTAGTATAGGAGGGATAGGCGAGCAGTTCTTC	TRBV19	TRBJ2-1	-
CASSVGRGNGYTF	TGTGCCAGCAGCGTAGGCAGGGGGAATGGCTACACCTTC	TRBV9	TRBJ1-2	TRBD1
CASYKEGRYGYTF	TGTGCCAGCTATAAGGAGGGACGGTATGGCTACACCTTC	TRBV6-5	TRBJ1-2	-
CAWSRVNYGYTF	TGTGCCTGGAGCCGAGTGAACTATGGCTACACCTTC	TRBV30	TRBJ1-2	-
CASSFYRGGAAQETQYF	TGTGCCAGCAGTTTTTACCGAGGGGGGGCAGCGCAAGAGACCCAGTACTTC	TRBV28	TRBJ2-5	-
CASSQPTGARSSNYGYTF	TGCGCCAGCAGCCAACCCACAGGGGCCCGATCCAGTAACTATGGCTACACCTTC	TRBV4-1	TRBJ1-2	TRBD1
CASSLDRDTEAFF	TGTGCCAGCAGCCTCGACAGAGACACTGAAGCTTTCTTT	TRBV11-3	TRBJ1-1	-
CASSFHPQVSFRGYTF	TGTGCCAGCAGTTTCCACCCACAGGTTTCATTTCGTGGCTACACCTTC	TRBV28	TRBJ1-2	-